The 26 T cell receptor beta chains given below trace back to one sample, sequenced in a study of cytomegalovirus exposure and HLA in healthy donors. Primers for the PCR totalled 60 Vbeta and 13 Jbeta. Sequencing was performed with immunoSEQ multiplex PCR; in TCRdb, only in-frame clones are kept and a portion is missing. This sample has around 120,000 clones, with 80% found just once. Sequencing used PBMCs. These receptor sequences come from a human donor in good health.

The chain employs TRBV7-2 and TRBJ2-2; 8 nucleotides match TRBD1. This CDR3 has 15 amino acids. Trimming removed 5 bases from V and 5 bases from J; junction bases left unmatched: 7. Per germline, CDR1 SGHTA and CDR2 FQGNSA. Here the CDR3 DNA reads TGTGCCAGCAGCCCAAGACAGGGGCGGACCGGGGAGCTGTTTTTT. Its translation: CASSPRQGRTGELFF. Together with reference TRBV7-2 and TRBJ2-2, the CDR3 gives the full variable domain: GAGVSQSPSNKVTEKGKDVELRCDPISGHTALYWYRQSLGQGLEFLIYFQGNSAPDKSGLPSDRFSAERTGGSVSTLTIQRTQQEDSAVYLCASSPRQGRTGELFFGEGSRLTVL.

The chain joins TRBV20-1 to TRBJ2-7; D is undetermined. V was cut by 5 bases and J by 9 bases, with 14 bases left in between. Germline lookup yields CDR1 DFQATT and CDR2 SNEGSKA (reference sequence). This CDR3 is built from 11 residues. CDR3 protein: CSAALSGRQYF. CDR3 coding DNA: TGCAGTGCTGCACTATCCGGAAGGCAGTACTTC.

The gene calls are TRBV13 and TRBJ1-6; TRBD1 is a possible D gene (5 bases). Germline assignment: CDR1 PRHDT and CDR2 FYEKMQ (reference sequence). The CDR3 has 14 amino acids. V lost 3 bases and J lost 8, with 11 bases in between. The chain's CDR3 is CASSFRGEDSPLHF. DNA for the CDR3: TGTGCCAGCAGCTTCCGAGGGGAGGATTCACCCCTCCACTTT.

The chain recombines TRBV18 with TRBJ2-5; D is possibly TRBD2 (6 bases). The DNA end is more similar to TRBJ2-7, so the J call may be wrong. Germline CDR1 KGHSH, CDR2 LQKENI. CDR3 length equals 13 residues. This CDR3 reads CASWEDTSYEQYF. The CDR3 DNA is TGTGCCAGCTGGGAGGACACGTCCTACGAGCAGTACTTC.

The V call is TRBV2, the J call TRBJ1-5, with unresolved D. Germline-derived CDR1 and CDR2 are SNHLY and FYNNEI. Between the trimmed V and J ends, which lost 4 bases and 6 bases, there was a span of 13 bases. The CDR3 spans 14 residues. CDR3 region: CASSGAGRSQPQHF. CDR3 nucleotide sequence: TGTGCCAGCAGTGGAGCAGGTCGGAGTCAGCCCCAGCATTTT.

CDR3 bases: TGTGCCATCAGGGGGACTGATGAGACCCCGGGTGGCTACACCTTC. Protein product: CAIRGTDETPGGYTF. The rearrangement joins TRBV10-3 to TRBJ1-2; possible D gene TRBD1, 5 bases. Germline loops: CDR1 ENHRY, CDR2 SYGVKD. Trimming pared 6 bases from V and 7 bases from J, leaving 21 bases between. The CDR3 is made up of 15 amino acids.

J is TRBJ2-1 and V is TRBV4-2; no definite D call. Germline V gene lookup returns CDR1 LGHNA and CDR2 YNFKEQ. The CDR3 consists of 14 residues. The V and J ends lost 1 base and 6 bases respectively, with 10 bases between them. CDR3 DNA sequence: TGTGCCAGCAGCCAAGGATATACGGGCAATGAGCAGTTCTTC. Its protein product is CASSQGYTGNEQFF.

The V and J genes are TRBV7-9 and TRBJ1-1; D is perhaps TRBD1 (6 bases). With 2 bases removed from V and 6 bases from J, the gap between germline ends came to 13 bases. The CDR3 consists of 14 residues. In germline, CDR1 is SEHNR, CDR2 FQNEAQ (reference sequence). In DNA, the CDR3 is TGTGCCAGCAGCTTAACCCCAGGGGCCCCTGAAGCTTTCTTT. This encodes CASSLTPGAPEAFF.

The rearrangement joins TRBV18 to TRBJ1-4; 7 nucleotides align to TRBD1. The V gene's germline CDR1 is KGHSH and CDR2 LQKENI. There are 14 residues in the CDR3. Trimming at V came to 1 base and at J to 8 bases, leaving 4 bases not matched to a gene. The DNA of the CDR3 is TGTGCCAGCTCACCACAGGGGGCTGAGGAAAAACTGTTTTTT. Translation gives CASSPQGAEEKLFF.

The J gene is TRBJ2-5, the V gene TRBV9; 8 bases agree with TRBD1. J was trimmed by 4 bases and V by 0 bases; bases with no gene match: 5. CDR1 is SGDLS and CDR2 is YYNGEE in the germline V gene. The CDR3 runs to 15 residues. CDR3 in DNA: TGTGCCAGCAGCGTAGGATCAGGGGGCGCAGAGACCCAGTACTTC. This gives the protein CASSVGSGGAETQYF.

The sample holds a few counts of this clone. The chain is built from TRBV9 and TRBJ1-6; TRBD1 might be the D (6 bases). Germline lookup yields CDR1 SGDLS and CDR2 YYNGEE. V was shortened by 3 bases and J by 8 bases, with 6 bases between the two germline ends. CDR3 size: 12 residues. The CDR3 spells CASSAGDSPLHF. Written as DNA, the CDR3 is TGTGCCAGCAGCGCAGGGGATTCACCCCTCCACTTT.

This CDR3 reads CASSPGQGNTEAFF. CDR3 bases: TGTGCCAGCAGCCCGGGACAGGGAAACACTGAAGCTTTCTTT. The rearrangement uses TRBV5-4 and TRBJ1-1; 9 bases map to TRBD1. This CDR3 has 14 residues. V lost 4 bases and J lost 2; bases outside the gene matches: 3. The germline CDR1 and CDR2 sequences are SGHNT and YYREEE (reference sequence).

CDR3 sequence reads: CASSYEGAWTEAFF. The CDR3 region has the DNA TGTGCCAGCAGCTACGAGGGGGCCTGGACTGAAGCTTTCTTT. J is TRBJ1-1 and V is TRBV7-2, with 7 bases matching TRBD1. Germline V gene data show CDR1 as SGHTA and CDR2 as FQGNSA. V gave up 4 bases and J gave up 5 bases; unmatched junction bases: 7. There are 14 residues in the CDR3.

This sequence joins TRBV6-5 and TRBJ1-6; no reliable D call. The CDR3 totals 16 residues. Germline V lookup: CDR1 MNHEY, CDR2 SVGAGI. With 2 bases removed from V and 4 bases from J, the gap between germline ends came to 12 bases. As DNA, the CDR3 is TGTGCCAGCAGTTACCGCTTCGGAGATTATAATTCACCCCTCCACTTT. Amino acids: CASSYRFGDYNSPLHF.

The chain recombines TRBV11-2 with TRBJ2-5; perhaps TRBD2 as D (6 bases). V was cut by 2 bases and J by 2 bases, with 21 bases left in between. In germline, CDR1 is SGHAT, CDR2 FQNNGV. The CDR3 loop spans 18 amino acids. This chain's CDR3 is CASSLLLARAMGQETQYF. DNA for the CDR3: TGTGCCAGCAGCTTACTACTAGCCCGAGCTATGGGGCAAGAGACCCAGTACTTC.

This clone has a single count. The chain recombines TRBV6-5 with TRBJ2-5; TRBD1 agrees at 8 bases. The CDR3 spans 16 residues. The J segment lost 2 bases and the V segment lost 3 bases, leaving 8 bases of the junction unmatched. Germline V lookup: CDR1 MNHEY, CDR2 SVGAGI. In DNA, the CDR3 is TGTGCCAGCAGTTATCCGACAGGGGTTCGGCAAGAGACCCAGTACTTC. Translated, it gives CASSYPTGVRQETQYF.

This clone was seen a single time. The chain joins TRBV5-4 to TRBJ2-5; D remains unclear. The V gene lost 1 base and the J gene lost 0 bases, with 4 bases spanning the gap. Germline V lookup: CDR1 SGHNT, CDR2 YYREEE (reference sequence). The CDR3 runs to 13 residues. The CDR3 coding sequence is TGTGCCAGCAGCTTGTTAAACCAAGAGACCCAGTACTTC. It yields the protein CASSLLNQETQYF. Variable domain in full (rest from reference TRBV5-4 and TRBJ2-5): ETGVTQSPTHLIKTRGQQVTLRCSSQSGHNTVSWYQQALGQGPQFIFQYYREEENGRGNFPPRFSGLQFPNYSSELNVNALELDDSALYLCASSLLNQETQYFGPGTRLLVL.

The genes are TRBV7-9 and TRBJ1-1; D call uncertain. From germline, CDR1 is SEHNR and CDR2 FQNEAQ (reference sequence). The CDR3 runs to 16 residues. Trimming stripped 1 base from V and 4 bases from J, with 16 bases between. The CDR3 sequence is CASSLGSEGGGTEAFF. The CDR3 nucleotides are TGTGCCAGCAGCTTAGGAAGTGAAGGTGGAGGCACTGAAGCTTTCTTT.

The genes are TRBV7-2 and TRBJ1-2, with D possibly matching TRBD1 (5 bases). The CDR3 runs 17 residues. V lost 5 bases to trimming and J lost 4 bases, with 23 bases between them. Germline V gives CDR1 SGHTA, CDR2 FQGNSA. This chain's CDR3 is CASSPQEAGNHIYGYTF. The CDR3 region has the DNA TGTGCCAGCAGCCCTCAAGAGGCAGGGAACCATATCTATGGCTACACCTTC.

The chain is built from TRBV5-1 and TRBJ2-2; no reliable D call. The CDR3 runs to 14 residues. Germline assignment: CDR1 SGHRS and CDR2 YFSETQ. Trimming stripped 5 bases from V and 4 bases from J, with 12 bases between. This chain's CDR3 is CASSVRSVTGELFF. CDR3 bases: TGCGCCAGCAGTGTCCGTTCGGTCACCGGGGAGCTGTTTTTT.

The V and J genes are TRBV10-2 and TRBJ2-5; D unclear. Germline V gene sequence: CDR1 WSHSY, CDR2 SAAADI. Deletions cut 6 bases from V and 1 base from J, with 12 bases between. This CDR3 has 14 amino acids. The CDR3: CASRPKEVQETQYF. The DNA of the CDR3 is TGCGCCAGCAGGCCAAAAGAGGTCCAAGAGACCCAGTACTTC.

The chain is built from TRBV19 and TRBJ2-7; D may be TRBD1 (5 bases). This CDR3 comprises 14 residues. V gave up 5 bases and J gave up 3 bases, with 14 bases separating them. In germline, CDR1 is LNHDA, CDR2 SQIVND (reference sequence). The CDR3 is CASSFGAFGYEQYF. The CDR3 DNA sequence: TGTGCCAGTAGTTTTGGGGCGTTCGGCTACGAGCAGTACTTC.

The CDR3 sequence is CAISAASGGLGETQYF. The CDR3 DNA follows: TGTGCCATCAGTGCCGCTAGCGGGGGGTTGGGAGAGACCCAGTACTTC. The V gene is TRBV10-3, the J gene TRBJ2-5; 11 nucleotides agree with TRBD2. Germline V gene lookup returns CDR1 ENHRY and CDR2 SYGVKD. V lost 4 bases and J lost 4; bases outside the gene matches: 8. CDR3 length: 16 residues.

The gene calls are TRBV28 and TRBJ2-3; TRBD1 is a possible D gene (6 bases). Germline V gene sequence: CDR1 MDHEN, CDR2 SYDVKM. The CDR3 has 15 amino acids. Trimming removed 5 bases from V and 2 bases from J, with 14 bases in between. The CDR3 protein is CASSPRQEFTDTQYF. In nucleotides, the CDR3 is TGTGCCAGCAGTCCCAGACAGGAGTTCACAGATACGCAGTATTTT.

The chain combines TRBV11-3 with TRBJ2-2; D is perhaps TRBD2 (6 bases). V lost 6 bases and J 2 bases, leaving 10 bases between the germline ends. Germline V CDR1 and CDR2: SGHNT, YENEEA. This CDR3 comprises 14 residues. CDR3 nucleotides: TGTGCCAGCAGTATCGGGACTAACACCGGGGAGCTGTTTTTT. Protein product: CASSIGTNTGELFF.

The chain carries TRBV27 and TRBJ2-7; possible D gene TRBD1, 6 bases. The V end lost 7 bases, the J end lost 3 bases, and 28 bases lay between the germline ends. Per germline, CDR1 MNHEY and CDR2 SMNVEV (reference sequence). This CDR3 is built from 18 residues. CDR3 region: CASTSIGQYSKSLYEQYF. CDR3 bases: TGTGCCAGCACCTCCATCGGACAGTACTCAAAGTCCCTCTACGAGCAGTACTTC.